The following is a TCR beta chain sequence with its context. This clone was observed at least ten times. Its cognate antigen has yet to be identified. Base qualities are not at hand, and no much larger clone is one base apart. This entry is derived from a study of metastatic and nonmetastatic thyroid tumors (dated by TCRdb to the early 2020s). In terms of the full investigation: For patients with malignant and with benign thyroid disease, the researchers compared repertoires between peripheral blood samples and tumor or nodule tissue samples. The paper's findings and limits, for the study overall: TCR beta diversity was reported as significantly higher in malignant tumors than in benign nodules, in both blood and tumor samples.

Libraries came from PCR. Data came from an Illumina HiSeq 4000. High-throughput sequencing was used to profile the CDR3 region of the TCR beta-chain in every patient. The authors' pipeline ran thus. The researchers built a classifier to tell apart papillary thyroid cancer patients with distant metastasis, based on CDR3 differences among clinicopathological groups. To measure repertoire diversity the researchers used the Shannon index, while the Morisita-Horn index served to gauge how similar the tumor and blood repertoires were. In-frame beta chains were kept once TCRdb had trimmed the public reads at Q25 with fastp and called clones with MiXCR. The V and J calls here are based on TCRdb, not the publication. Recorded for this sample are about 33,000 clones; around 15% of them occurred a single time. The ten largest make up approximately 5% of the sample. V lost 4 bases and J lost 3 bases, and the count of bases not matched to a germline gene is 7. CDR1 LGHNA and CDR2 YSLEER are derived from the germline V gene. The CDR3 holds 15 amino acids from the cysteine to the phenylalanine. CDR3 DNA is the only sequence kept; it has 45 bases, read in frame from the first base.

No patient had received any treatment before thyroid surgery. Using T-cell receptor beta sequencing, the study looked back at clinical samples from patients collected from about 2011 to 2019. The TCR sequence derives from a female donor with papillary thyroid cancer or a benign thyroid nodule (not recorded which). Some clones in this sample may be carry-over from other donors' samples. The chain joins TRBV4-3 to TRBJ2-7; 9 nucleotides in the junction match TRBD2. The specimen was blood. The DNA is TGCGCCAGCAGCCCAGGTGCTAGCGGGATCTACGAGCAGTACTTC. It translates to CASSPGASGIYEQYF.